The next 3 T cell receptor beta chains were all read from a single sample in a study of cytomegalovirus exposure and HLA in healthy donors. PCR used 60 Vbeta primers and 13 Jbeta primers. Profiled with immunoSEQ multiplex PCR; TCRdb holds only in-frame clones, not every one. The data contain 100,000 to 150,000 clones, roughly 80% of them singletons. The source material was PBMCs. These receptors were taken from a male donor in good health and CMV-seronegative.

This clone was seen once. The chain combines TRBV2 with TRBJ1-5; 8 bases agree with TRBD1. The germline V gene has CDR1 SNHLY and CDR2 FYNNEI. The CDR3 is 19 residues long. The V gene end was trimmed by 0 bases and the J gene end by 0 bases; junction bases not matched to a gene: 10. The CDR3 coding sequence is TGTGCCAGCAGTGAAGCGTCCGGGACAGGAACTTATAGCAATCAGCCCCAGCATTTT. Its protein product is CASSEASGTGTYSNQPQHF.

The genes are TRBV18 and TRBJ1-2; tentatively, D is TRBD1 (6 bases). Germline CDR1 reads KGHSH; CDR2 reads LQKENI. Trimming pared 2 bases from V and 0 bases from J, leaving 10 bases between. The CDR3 runs to 15 residues. Written as DNA, the CDR3 is TGTGCCAGCTCACCAACAGGGCCTACTAACTATGGCTACACCTTC. Its translation: CASSPTGPTNYGYTF.

This clone turned up a few times. The V gene is TRBV6-6, the J gene TRBJ1-5, with D uncertain. The CDR3 contains 14 residues. V lost 0 bases and J 6 bases, leaving 9 bases between the germline ends. Germline V gene sequence: CDR1 MNHNY, CDR2 SVGAGI (reference sequence). CDR3 protein: CASSYSIGVQPQHF. CDR3 DNA sequence: TGTGCCAGCAGTTACTCAATCGGGGTTCAGCCCCAGCATTTT.